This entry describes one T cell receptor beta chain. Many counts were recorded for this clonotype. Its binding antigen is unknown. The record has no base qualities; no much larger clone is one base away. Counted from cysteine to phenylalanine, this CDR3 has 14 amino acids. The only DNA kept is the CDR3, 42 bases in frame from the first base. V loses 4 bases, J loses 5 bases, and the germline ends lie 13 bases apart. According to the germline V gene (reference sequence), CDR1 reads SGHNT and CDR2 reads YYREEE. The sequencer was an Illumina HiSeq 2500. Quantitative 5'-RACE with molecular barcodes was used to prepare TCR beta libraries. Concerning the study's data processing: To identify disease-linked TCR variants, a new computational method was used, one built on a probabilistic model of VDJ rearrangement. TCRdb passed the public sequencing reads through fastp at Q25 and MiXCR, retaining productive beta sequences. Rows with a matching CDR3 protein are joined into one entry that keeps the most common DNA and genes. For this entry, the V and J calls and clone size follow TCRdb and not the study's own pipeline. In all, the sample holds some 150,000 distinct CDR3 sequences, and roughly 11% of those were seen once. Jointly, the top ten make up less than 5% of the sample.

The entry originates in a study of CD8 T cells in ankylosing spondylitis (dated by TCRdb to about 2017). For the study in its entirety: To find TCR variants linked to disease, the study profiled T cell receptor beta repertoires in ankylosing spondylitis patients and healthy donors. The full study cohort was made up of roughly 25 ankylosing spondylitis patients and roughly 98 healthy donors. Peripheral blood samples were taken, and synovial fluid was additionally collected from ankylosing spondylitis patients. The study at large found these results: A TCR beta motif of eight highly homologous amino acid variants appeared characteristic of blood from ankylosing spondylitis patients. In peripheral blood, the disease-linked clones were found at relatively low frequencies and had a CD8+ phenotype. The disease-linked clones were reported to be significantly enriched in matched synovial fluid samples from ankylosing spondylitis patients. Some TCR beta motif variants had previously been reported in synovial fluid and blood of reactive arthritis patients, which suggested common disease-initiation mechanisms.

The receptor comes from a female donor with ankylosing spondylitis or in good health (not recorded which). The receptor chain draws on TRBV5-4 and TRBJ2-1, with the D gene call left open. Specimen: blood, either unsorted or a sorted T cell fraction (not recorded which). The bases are TGTGCCAGCAGCCAAACAGCATCGGACAATGAGCAGTTCTTC. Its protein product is CASSQTASDNEQFF.